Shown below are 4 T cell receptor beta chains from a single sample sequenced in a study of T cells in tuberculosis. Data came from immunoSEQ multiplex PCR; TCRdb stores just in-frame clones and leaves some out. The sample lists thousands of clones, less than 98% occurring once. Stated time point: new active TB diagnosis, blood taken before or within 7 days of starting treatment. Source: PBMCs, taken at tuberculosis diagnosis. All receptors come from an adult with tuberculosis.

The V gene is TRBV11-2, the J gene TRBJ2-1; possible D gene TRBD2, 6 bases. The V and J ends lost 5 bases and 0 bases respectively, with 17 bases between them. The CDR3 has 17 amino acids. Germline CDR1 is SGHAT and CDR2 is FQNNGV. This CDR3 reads CASSPWLAANSYNEQFF. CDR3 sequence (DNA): TGTGCCAGCAGCCCATGGTTAGCGGCTAACTCCTACAATGAGCAGTTCTTC.

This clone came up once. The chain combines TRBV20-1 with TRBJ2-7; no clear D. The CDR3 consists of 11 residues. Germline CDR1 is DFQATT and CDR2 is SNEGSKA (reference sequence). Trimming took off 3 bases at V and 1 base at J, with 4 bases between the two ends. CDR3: CSARRSYEQYF. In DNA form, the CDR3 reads TGCAGTGCTAGGAGGTCCTACGAGCAGTACTTC.

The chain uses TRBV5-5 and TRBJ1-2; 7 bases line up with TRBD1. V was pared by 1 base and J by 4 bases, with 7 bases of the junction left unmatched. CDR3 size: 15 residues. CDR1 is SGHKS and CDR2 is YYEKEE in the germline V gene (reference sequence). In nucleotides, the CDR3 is TGTGCCAGCAGCTTGTCCGGGACAGTTTCCTATGGCTACACCTTC. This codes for CASSLSGTVSYGYTF.

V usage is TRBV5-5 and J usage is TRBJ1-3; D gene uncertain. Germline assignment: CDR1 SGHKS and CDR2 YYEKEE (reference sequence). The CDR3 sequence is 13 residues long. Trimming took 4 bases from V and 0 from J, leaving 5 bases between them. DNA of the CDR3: TGTGCCAGCAGCCCCCACTCTGGAAACACCATATATTTT. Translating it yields CASSPHSGNTIYF.